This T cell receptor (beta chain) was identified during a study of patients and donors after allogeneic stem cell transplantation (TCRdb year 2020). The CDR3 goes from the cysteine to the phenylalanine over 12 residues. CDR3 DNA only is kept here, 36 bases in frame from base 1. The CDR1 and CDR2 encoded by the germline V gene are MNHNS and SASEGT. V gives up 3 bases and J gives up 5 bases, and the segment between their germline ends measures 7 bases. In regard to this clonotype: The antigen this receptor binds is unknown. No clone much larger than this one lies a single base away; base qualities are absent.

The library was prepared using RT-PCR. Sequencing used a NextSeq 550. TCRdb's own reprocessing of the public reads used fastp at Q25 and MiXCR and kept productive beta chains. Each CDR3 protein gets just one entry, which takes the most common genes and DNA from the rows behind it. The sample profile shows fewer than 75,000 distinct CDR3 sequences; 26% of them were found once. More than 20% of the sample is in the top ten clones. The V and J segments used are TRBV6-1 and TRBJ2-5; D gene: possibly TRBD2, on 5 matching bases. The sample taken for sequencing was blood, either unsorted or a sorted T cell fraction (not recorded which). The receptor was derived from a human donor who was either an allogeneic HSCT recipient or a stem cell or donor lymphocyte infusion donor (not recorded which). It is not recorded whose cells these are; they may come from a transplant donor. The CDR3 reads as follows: CASSERGETQYF. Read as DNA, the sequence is TGTGCCAGCAGTGAGAGAGGGGAGACCCAGTACTTC.